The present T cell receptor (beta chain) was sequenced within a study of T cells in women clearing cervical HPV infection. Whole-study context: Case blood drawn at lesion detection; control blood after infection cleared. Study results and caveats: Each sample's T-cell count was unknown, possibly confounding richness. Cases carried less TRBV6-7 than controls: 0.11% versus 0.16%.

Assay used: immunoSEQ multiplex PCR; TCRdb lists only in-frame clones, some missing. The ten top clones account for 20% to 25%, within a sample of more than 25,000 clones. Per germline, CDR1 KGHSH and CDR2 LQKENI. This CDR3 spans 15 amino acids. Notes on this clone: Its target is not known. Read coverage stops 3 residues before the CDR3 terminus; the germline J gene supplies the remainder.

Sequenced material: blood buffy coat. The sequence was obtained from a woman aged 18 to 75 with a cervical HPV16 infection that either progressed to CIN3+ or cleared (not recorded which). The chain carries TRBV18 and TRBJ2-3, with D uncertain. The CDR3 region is CASSLASQPQETQYF. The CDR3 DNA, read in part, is TGTGCCAGCTCATTAGCATCCCAACCACAAGAGACG.